The rows below give T cell receptor beta chains drawn from one sample of a study of response to subunit inactivated influenza vaccine. MiXCR, applied by TCRdb to the RT-PCR reads, yields one record per CDR3 protein. The sample lists 170,000 or so distinct CDR3 sequences; around 10% were seen once. The sequenced sample was CD8+ T cells sorted from PBMCs, obtained roughly 24 months after vaccination. The receptors come from a man aged 50-75 years who received an inactivated influenza vaccine. Each CDR3 is given with its conserved first and last residue. A D gene is named only where the DNA matches it firmly. For some rows the clone size is stated as once, few or many, or as a class when expanded; others skip it.

>NA|TRBJ2-2|TRBV20-1|NA
TGCAGTGCTAGTCCCCAGGGGCTCACCGGGGAGCTGTTTTTT
CSASPQGLTGELFF
>few|TRBJ2-7|TRBV5-5|TRBD1
TGTGCCAGCAGCTTAATACCAGGGGGCCCCTACGAGCAGTACTTC
CASSLIPGGPYEQYF
>NA|TRBJ2-7|TRBV20-1|TRBD1
TGCAGTGCTAGCATCGGGACAGGGTCCTACGAGCAGTACTTC
CSASIGTGSYEQYF
>NA|TRBJ2-7|TRBV28|TRBD1
TGTGCCAGCAGTTTTGTGCCAGGGGGCCGCTACGAGCAGTACTTC
CASSFVPGGRYEQYF
>few|TRBJ2-4|TRBV6-5|NA
TGTGCCAGCAGTTCGAAAAACATTCAGTACTTC
CASSSKNIQYF
>few|TRBJ2-1|TRBV27|NA
TGTGCCAGCAAGACTTCCTCCTACAATGAGCAGTTCTTC
CASKTSSYNEQFF
>few|TRBJ2-1|TRBV27|NA
TGTGCCAGCAGTTTAGGACCTTATTACAATGAGCAGTTCTTC
CASSLGPYYNEQFF
>NA|TRBJ2-3|TRBV2|NA
TGTGCCAGCAGTGACGAGACTGGGATGTATACGCAGTATTTT
CASSDETGMYTQYF
>many|TRBJ2-1|TRBV11-2|NA
TGTGCCAGCAGCTTTCCGGAGAGGGTAGGGGATGAGCAGTTCTTC
CASSFPERVGDEQFF
>NA|TRBJ2-7|TRBV10-3|NA
TGTGCCATCAGTGTCCCGCCCACCTACGAGCAGTACTTC
CAISVPPTYEQYF
>few|TRBJ2-2|TRBV5-1|TRBD1
TGCGCCAGCAGCCTATGGGACCAGGGGGCCGGGGAGCTGTTTTTT
CASSLWDQGAGELFF
>NA|TRBJ2-7|TRBV6-1|NA
TGTGCCAGCAGTCTAACAGGGTTCCCTTCCTACGAGCAGTACTTC
CASSLTGFPSYEQYF
>NA|TRBJ2-1|TRBV30|TRBD2
TGTGCCTGGAATACATGGGCTAGCGGGGCCAATGAGCAGTTCTTC
CAWNTWASGANEQFF
>many|TRBJ2-1|TRBV28|NA
TGTGCCAGCAATGGGGGGCCCTACAATGAGCAGTTCTTC
CASNGGPYNEQFF
>NA|TRBJ2-7|TRBV20-1|TRBD1
TGCAGTGCTAGTTTGACTTATTCTGGGACAGGGCTCCTCGAGCAGTACTTC
CSASLTYSGTGLLEQYF